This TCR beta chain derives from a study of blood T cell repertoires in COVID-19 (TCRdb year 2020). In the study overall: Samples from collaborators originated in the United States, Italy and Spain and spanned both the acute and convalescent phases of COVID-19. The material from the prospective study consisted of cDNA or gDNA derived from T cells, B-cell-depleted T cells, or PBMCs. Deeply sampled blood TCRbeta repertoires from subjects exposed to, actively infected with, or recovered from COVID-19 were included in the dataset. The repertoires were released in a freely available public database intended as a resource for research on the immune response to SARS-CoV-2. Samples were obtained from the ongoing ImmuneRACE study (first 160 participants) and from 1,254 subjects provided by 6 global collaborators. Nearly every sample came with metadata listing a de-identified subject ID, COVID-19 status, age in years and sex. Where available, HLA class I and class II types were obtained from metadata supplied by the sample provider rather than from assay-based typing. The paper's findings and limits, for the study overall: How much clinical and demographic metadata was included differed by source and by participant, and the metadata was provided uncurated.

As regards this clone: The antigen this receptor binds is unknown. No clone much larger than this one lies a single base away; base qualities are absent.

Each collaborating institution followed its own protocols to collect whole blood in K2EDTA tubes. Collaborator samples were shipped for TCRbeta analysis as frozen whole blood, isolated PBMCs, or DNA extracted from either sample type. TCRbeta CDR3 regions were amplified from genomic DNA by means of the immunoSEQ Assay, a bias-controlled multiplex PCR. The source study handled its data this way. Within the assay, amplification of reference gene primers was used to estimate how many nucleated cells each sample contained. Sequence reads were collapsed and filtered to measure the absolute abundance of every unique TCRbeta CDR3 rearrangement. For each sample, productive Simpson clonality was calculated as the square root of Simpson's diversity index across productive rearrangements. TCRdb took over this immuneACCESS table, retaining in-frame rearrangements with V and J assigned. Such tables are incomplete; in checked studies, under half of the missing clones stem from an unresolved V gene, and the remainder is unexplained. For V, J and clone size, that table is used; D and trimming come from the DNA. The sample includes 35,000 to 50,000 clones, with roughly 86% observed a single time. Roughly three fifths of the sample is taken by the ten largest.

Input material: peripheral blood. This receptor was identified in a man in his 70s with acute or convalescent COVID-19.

The DNA sequence is given as TGCAGCGTTGAAGACCCGTCGCGGCCGACCTATGGCTACACCTTC. This yields the protein CSVEDPSRPTYGYTF. The chain links TRBV29-1 with TRBJ1-2; the D gene assignment is ambiguous. V loses 0 bases, J loses 4 bases, and the germline ends lie 15 bases apart. The CDR3 starts with the cysteine, ends with the phenylalanine, and has 15 residues. Only the CDR3 part of the read is kept: 45 bases, read in frame from the first base. The germline V gene specifies SQVTM as CDR1 and ANQGSEA as CDR2.